This record concerns one TCR beta chain sequence. Its specificity is unknown. Germline and junction disagree at one end, which may indicate a read error. The CDR3 sequence is 17 residues long. The germline CDR1 and CDR2 sequences are MNHNS and SASEGT. The sample is drawn from a study of vaccination and CD4 T cells after COVID-19. Study conclusions and caveats: Within convalescent individuals, 304 out of 307 vaccine-specific clones proved to be spike mono-reactive.

Sequenced with the Oncomine TCR Beta short-read assay was DNA taken from cultured CD4+ T cells. TCRdb itself ran the PCR reads through MiXCR, one entry per CDR3 protein. The profile shows roughly 14,000 distinct CDR3 sequences, 63% of them singletons. The treatment denotes: approximately 9-day PBMC culture with coronavirus spike peptide pools or control peptides (ViraFEST assay). This chain uses TRBV6-1 with TRBJ1-2; 9 bases match TRBD1. Sequencing used CD4+ T cells from blood, cultured in vitro. The source is a human donor who had recovered from COVID-19. CDR3 bases: TGTGCCGGCAGACGCCGGGACAGGGAACGCTTATTCTATGGCTACACCTTC. Protein sequence: CAGRRRDRERLFYGYTF.